This T cell receptor (beta chain) comes out of a study of blood T cells in healthy people across ages. Trimming removed 2 bases from V and 1 base from J; junction bases left unmatched: 7. Per germline, CDR1 SGHKS and CDR2 YYEKEE (reference sequence). The CDR3 covers 16 residues. A second PCR of 7 to 11 cycles used a sample-barcoded 5' primer and a J-beta primer mix. One entry per CDR3 protein results from TCRdb running MiXCR on the 5' RACE reads. This table holds 800,000 to 950,000 distinct CDR3 sequences, roughly 28% found once. This clonotype was observed a handful of times. This sample was also put to use in a study of T cells of mothers and their children.

Sequenced material: blood. This TCR came from a woman in her forties in good health. The chain joins TRBV5-5 to TRBJ1-1, with 8 positions matching TRBD1. DNA for the CDR3: TGTGCCAGCAGCTTCCCATTCAGGGGGCAGAACACTGAAGCTTTCTTT. This translates into CASSFPFRGQNTEAFF. The full variable domain, with the rest looked up from reference TRBV5-5 and TRBJ1-1, is DAGVTQSPTHLIKTRGQQVTLRCSPISGHKSVSWYQQVLGQGPQFIFQYYEKEERGRGNFPDRFSARQFPNYSSELNVNALLLGDSALYLCASSFPFRGQNTEAFFGQGTRLTVV.